The clone carrying this T cell receptor beta chain has ten or more counts. This entry comes from a study of T cell repertoires in cytomegalovirus infection. TCRdb independently ran MiXCR on the reads; one entry per CDR3 protein. Seen here are roughly 310,000 distinct CDR3 sequences, roughly 16% observed once, and the top ten hold around 12%. The CDR3 runs to 13 residues. CDR1 is MNHEY, CDR2 SVGEGT, per germline. V gave up 2 bases and J gave up 11 bases, with 15 bases separating them. Material for sequencing was PBMCs. The chain links TRBV6-2 or TRBV6-3 to TRBJ1-1; D might be TRBD1 (6 bases). The receptor's source is a human donor in good health (CMV status not recorded). Some clones in this sample may be carry-over from other donors' samples. CDR3 loop: CASSYGGSLGAFF. The CDR3 DNA sequence: TGTGCCAGCAGTTACGGGGGCAGTCTGGGGGCTTTCTTT.